This entry concerns a single T cell receptor beta chain. The antigen it recognizes is unknown. Nothing much larger sits one base from this clone, and base qualities are not available. This was a case-control study nested in a cohort of healthcare workers in London, UK, who had nasopharyngeal swab PCR tests and blood samples taken every week. Between 23 and 31 March 2020, the week of the UK lockdown, healthcare workers were enrolled and then followed up weekly for as long as 16 weeks. This specimen comes from a study of early T cells in non-severe SARS-CoV-2 infection (dated by TCRdb to 2020 to 2023). In terms of the full investigation: TCR sequencing used bulk RNA from unsorted whole blood, so alpha and beta chains could not be paired. Study-wide findings and limitations: Matching against VDJdb was skewed toward anti-spike CD8 responses, likely underestimated virus-specific expansions, and missed private and CD4 specificities.

CDR1 and CDR2, looked up from the germline V gene, are SGHDT and YYEEEE. Cut back by 0 bases and 1 base, the V and J ends lie 7 bases apart. Spanning cysteine to phenylalanine, the CDR3 consists of 14 amino acids. Just the 42-base CDR3 DNA is kept, in frame starting at base 1. Library prep was done by 5' RACE. The instrument given in TCRdb is NextSeq 500. Unique molecular identifiers were attached to individual cDNA molecules in the TCR library protocol so that sequencing error and PCR bias could be corrected. Both TCR alpha and beta chains were sequenced, and tight co-correlation was observed between alpha and beta sequence abundances in each sample. The original pipeline was this. V gene, J gene and CDR3 annotation of TCR sequences was performed with Decombinator V4. Expanded TCRs were defined as changing significantly between any two time points under a Poisson model with p below 0.0001. TCR abundances were normalised to the total number of TCRs sequenced in each sample and reported as counts per million. MAIT TCRs were defined by TRAV1-2 paired with TRAJ12, TRAJ20 or TRAJ33, and iNKT TCRs by TRAV10 paired with TRAJ18. A search of VDJdb, accessed on 1 November 2021, was run for TCRs annotated to CMV, EBV and SARS-CoV-2, with TCRs annotated for multiple antigens excluded. Using fastp at Q25 and MiXCR, TCRdb reprocessed the public reads and kept productive beta chains. Every CDR3 protein is listed once, alongside the most common genes and DNA of its rows. In this record, the V and J calls reflect TCRdb's handling and not the investigators' own analysis. The sample records about 33,000 distinct CDR3 sequences, more than 5% of which are singletons. Less than 15% of the sample is taken by the ten largest.

This sequence was found in an adult who was a healthcare worker with PCR-confirmed SARS-CoV-2 infection or an uninfected control (not recorded which). Sequenced material: whole blood. The rearranged segments are TRBV5-6 and TRBJ2-5; no D gene is confidently identified. In nucleotides, the sequence is TGTGCCAGCAGCTTGGGACATCCCCAAGAGACCCAGTACTTC. It specifies CASSLGHPQETQYF. Beyond the CDR3, the reference TRBV5-6 and TRBJ2-5 genes provide the residues; the full variable domain reads: DAGVTQSPTHLIKTRGQQVTLRCSPKSGHDTVSWYQQALGQGPQFIFQYYEEEERQRGNFPDRFSGHQFPNYSSELNVNALLLGDSALYLCASSLGHPQETQYFGPGTRLLVL.